This TCR beta chain originates from a study of identical twins. TCRdb re-called the 5' RACE reads through MiXCR, storing one row per CDR3 protein. The sample shows about 520,000 distinct CDR3 sequences, 20% to 25% of them seen only once. This clonotype occurred many times. Its cognate antigen is unknown. Germline V CDR1 and CDR2: SGHRS, YFSETQ. Trimming shortened V by 0 bases and J by 5 bases, and 8 bases separated the two germline ends. There are 13 residues in the CDR3. Findings and limits, study-wide: The degree of excess twin sharing was weaker in beta out-of-frame sequences.

In addition, the sample was reused for a study of T cells expressing NK-cell markers. That source notes: HCMV seropositivity characterized most of the eight sequenced donors, and seronegativity one. Within several experiments, an anti-gamma-delta TCR antibody kept the sorting limited to alpha-beta TCR T cells.

The specimen was CD4+ T cells sorted from blood. The source of this sequence is a woman aged 18-29 years in good health. The chain couples TRBV5-1 to TRBJ1-1; no definite D call. The CDR3 DNA sequence: TGCGCCAGCAGCTTGGACGTAGGGACTGAAGCTTTCTTT. Translated, it gives CASSLDVGTEAFF.